This T cell receptor (beta chain) comes out of a study of T cell repertoires in cytomegalovirus infection. Study at large: The study used recently identified HLA-C-restricted and well-studied HLA-B-restricted CMV epitopes. Whole-study findings and limits: There were carriers of CMV plus the relevant HLA, and cumulative public TCR beta family frequency identified them. HLA-C-restricted CMV clonotypes gave the most frequent clonotype in two of eight donors.

The sample holds a few counts of this clonotype. Its antigen remains unknown. CDR1 and CDR2 from the germline V gene are LGHNA and YSLEER. The CDR3 is made up of 18 amino acids. Trimming pared 0 bases from V and 4 bases from J, leaving 19 bases between. TCRdb reprocessed the reads with MiXCR, giving one entry per CDR3 protein. This table has approximately 730,000 distinct CDR3 sequences, 25% to 30% appearing once. The chain has TRBV4-3 and TRBJ2-1, with D maybe TRBD2 (5 bases). The clonotype was recovered from a human donor in good health (CMV status not recorded). Some clones in this sample may be carry-over from other donors' samples. Source: cultured CD8+ T cells from PBMCs, taken from culture after CMV antigen stimulation. The CDR3 nucleotides read TGCGCCAGCAGCCAAGATGCAGCCCCCGGGGTCATGTACAATGAGCAGTTCTTC. The encoded protein is CASSQDAAPGVMYNEQFF.